These T cell receptor beta chains were read from a single sample in a study of T cell changes during pregnancy in multiple sclerosis. The data were produced by immunoSEQ multiplex PCR, yet TCRdb's version contains in-frame clones alone and is incomplete. The profile shows fewer than 90,000 clones, about 94% of them singletons. The sequences come from peripheral blood, collected in the third trimester of pregnancy. The receptors were sampled from a female donor with multiple sclerosis, enrolled in a pregnancy study. Both conserved end residues are part of each CDR3. Fields, in order: clone size, J gene, D gene, V gene, CDR3 length, CDR3 DNA, CDR3 protein. The D gene is left open where the match is weak. Rows may omit the clone size; those that give it use once, few, many or a size class.

size: -; J: TRBJ2-7; D: TRBD2; V: TRBV6-6; length: 15; DNA: TGTGCCAGCAGCCGCGGGACTAGCGGGAGTTGGGAGCAGTACTTC; CDR3: CASSRGTSGSWEQYF
size: -; J: TRBJ1-4; D: TRBD1; V: TRBV5-1; length: 15; DNA: TGCGCCAGCAGCTTACAGGGGGAGGCTAATGAAAAACTGTTTTTT; CDR3: CASSLQGEANEKLFF
size: -; J: TRBJ2-2; D: -; V: TRBV7-2; length: 13; DNA: TGTGCCAGCACTCGACAGTCGGCCGGGGAGCTGTTTTTT; CDR3: CASTRQSAGELFF
size: -; J: TRBJ2-7; D: TRBD2; V: TRBV27; length: 16; DNA: TGTGCCAGCAGTTTAGACCTTAGCGGGACCGCCTACGAGCAGTACTTC; CDR3: CASSLDLSGTAYEQYF
size: -; J: TRBJ2-5; D: -; V: TRBV28; length: 15; DNA: TGTGCCAGCACGCTAGGGGGGGCAGGGGAAAAGACCCAGTACTTC; CDR3: CASTLGGAGEKTQYF
size: -; J: TRBJ2-2; D: TRBD2; V: TRBV6-5; length: 16; DNA: TGTGCCAGCAGTTACTCGACTAGCGGGCGCACCGGGGAGCTGTTTTTT; CDR3: CASSYSTSGRTGELFF
size: -; J: TRBJ2-7; D: -; V: TRBV4-2; length: 14; DNA: TGTGCCAGCAGCCAAGCCGGGACTGATTACGAGCAGTACTTC; CDR3: CASSQAGTDYEQYF
size: -; J: TRBJ2-2; D: TRBD1; V: TRBV19; length: 17; DNA: TGTGCCAGTAGGCCGGGACAGGGGGCAGGGTGGACCGGGGAGCTGTTTTTT; CDR3: CASRPGQGAGWTGELFF
size: -; J: TRBJ2-1; D: TRBD2; V: TRBV19; length: 18; DNA: TGTGCCAGTAGTATACGGTTAGGGCGGGAGCGTTTGGCGAATGAGCAGTTCTTC; CDR3: CASSIRLGRERLANEQFF
size: few; J: TRBJ2-1; D: TRBD2; V: TRBV29-1; length: 13; DNA: TGCACCTCCCAACTAGCGGGGGGCCTTGGGCAGTTCTTC; CDR3: CTSQLAGGLGQFF
size: -; J: TRBJ2-1; D: -; V: TRBV7-8; length: 14; DNA: TGTGCCAGCAGCTTAGATCTATATCGGAATGAGCAGTTCTTC; CDR3: CASSLDLYRNEQFF
size: -; J: TRBJ2-7; D: -; V: TRBV11-2; length: 16; DNA: TGTGCCAGCAGCCCGACAATCACGAAGATCTACTTGGAGCAGTACTTC; CDR3: CASSPTITKIYLEQYF
size: -; J: TRBJ1-1; D: -; V: TRBV5-1; length: 14; DNA: TGCGCCAGCAGCTTGGCCAACGGGAACACTGAAGCTTTCTTT; CDR3: CASSLANGNTEAFF